The 11 T cell receptor beta chains listed next were all sequenced from one sample in a study of Graves' ophthalmopathy and Graves' hyperthyroidism. Amplification from RNA transcripts yielded the TCR beta CDR3 regions. After a first-round RT-PCR with HTBI primers, a second-round multiplex PCR was run. TCRdb reprocessed the multiplex PCR reads with MiXCR, giving one entry per CDR3 protein. Of about 660,000 distinct CDR3 sequences in the sample, over 40% were seen once. Sequenced sample: peripheral blood. All receptors come from an adult man with Graves' ophthalmopathy.

J is TRBJ2-7 and V is TRBV24-1; D call uncertain. Germline assignment: CDR1 KGHDR and CDR2 SFDVKD. This CDR3 has 16 amino acids. V shed 6 bases and J shed 7 bases, with 24 bases lying between them. The CDR3 DNA reads TGTGCCACCAGTATCGGCGGTAGTGCAAGGGCGAATGAGCAGTACTTC. Its translation: CATSIGGSARANEQYF.

This clonotype was recorded at least ten times. V is TRBV19 and J is TRBJ1-2; unclear D gene. Per germline, CDR1 LNHDA and CDR2 SQIVND (reference sequence). The CDR3 runs 12 residues. V shed 6 bases and J shed 8 bases, with 13 bases lying between them. CDR3 sequence: CASSSFREGYTF. CDR3 coding DNA: TGTGCCAGTAGCTCCTTTAGGGAAGGCTACACCTTC.

The table lists this clonotype with many counts. The chain recombines TRBV12-3 or TRBV12-4 with TRBJ1-1, with D tentatively TRBD1 (5 bases). The CDR3 extends over 13 amino acids. With 5 bases removed from V and 4 bases from J, the gap between germline ends came to 11 bases. The CDR3 reads CASSRDGSTEAFF. The CDR3 DNA follows: TGTGCCAGCAGTCGGGACGGATCCACTGAAGCTTTCTTT.

The chain links TRBV20-1 to TRBJ2-2; 8 bases fit TRBD1. The CDR3 is made up of 17 amino acids. Germline loops: CDR1 DFQATT, CDR2 SNEGSKA (reference sequence). V shed 2 bases and J 4 bases; nucleotides not matched to a gene: 12. As DNA, the CDR3 is TGCAGTGCTAGACTCCAGGGGGCGATTGAAGGCACCGGGGAGCTGTTTTTT. Translating it yields CSARLQGAIEGTGELFF.

This chain uses TRBV7-2 with TRBJ1-2, with TRBD1 matching 7 bases. Unmatched junction bases numbered 2, after V lost 1 base and J lost 3 bases. Germline V gene lookup returns CDR1 SGHTA and CDR2 FQGNSA. The CDR3 spans 14 residues. CDR3 sequence reads: CASSLEGTDYGYTF. The CDR3 region has the DNA TGTGCCAGCAGCTTAGAAGGGACAGACTATGGCTACACCTTC. Complete variable domain (other parts from reference TRBV7-2 and TRBJ1-2): GAGVSQSPSNKVTEKGKDVELRCDPISGHTALYWYRQSLGQGLEFLIYFQGNSAPDKSGLPSDRFSAERTGGSVSTLTIQRTQQEDSAVYLCASSLEGTDYGYTFGSGTRLTVV.

The CDR3 loop is CASSLTGAVSTDTQYF. The CDR3 nucleotides read TGTGCCAGCAGCTTAACAGGTGCAGTGAGCACAGATACGCAGTATTTT. The chain carries TRBV7-3 and TRBJ2-3; D unresolved. V shed 0 bases and J shed 0 bases, with 10 bases lying between them. The CDR3 runs 16 residues. CDR1 is SGHTA and CDR2 is FQGTGA in the germline V gene.

This sequence joins TRBV13 and TRBJ2-6; 7 bases map to TRBD1. V was clipped by 6 bases and J by 4 bases; unmatched bases: 12. The CDR3 is 17 amino acids. The V gene's germline CDR1 is PRHDT and CDR2 FYEKMQ (reference sequence). The CDR3 loop is CASSDRALEPGANVLTF. CDR3 bases: TGTGCCAGCAGTGACAGGGCCCTAGAACCCGGGGCCAACGTCCTGACTTTC.

This clonotype showed up many times. V and J are TRBV5-1 and TRBJ1-1; D gene unclear. Trimming took 3 bases from V and 7 from J, leaving 10 bases between them. The germline V gene encodes CDR1 SGHRS and CDR2 YFSETQ. The CDR3 sequence is 12 residues long. The CDR3 DNA is TGCGCCAGCAGCTCAGAGTCGTATGAAGCTTTCTTT. Encoded protein: CASSSESYEAFF.

The chain joins TRBV11-2 to TRBJ1-2; D call uncertain. This CDR3 spans 18 amino acids. Germline V gene lookup returns CDR1 SGHAT and CDR2 FQNNGV. V lost 5 bases, J lost 0 bases, and 22 bases lay in between. Written as DNA, the CDR3 is TGTGCCAGCAGCCCGGAACGAAGTCTACAGCGCGCTAACTATGGCTACACCTTC. Amino acid sequence: CASSPERSLQRANYGYTF. Combining the CDR3 with reference TRBV11-2 and TRBJ1-2 gives the whole variable domain EAGVAQSPRYKIIEKRQSVAFWCNPISGHATLYWYQQILGQGPKLLIQFQNNGVVDDSQLPKDRFSAERLKGVDSTLKIQPAKLEDSAVYLCASSPERSLQRANYGYTFGSGTRLTVV.

Many counts were recorded for this clonotype. The chain carries TRBV20-1 and TRBJ1-3; D is uncertain. Germline CDR1 reads DFQATT; CDR2 reads SNEGSKA (reference sequence). V was pared by 5 bases and J by 1 base, with 9 bases between. This CDR3 is 13 amino acids long. The CDR3 nucleotides read TGCAGTGCTGGTCCCGCATCTGGAAACACCATATATTTT. Amino acids: CSAGPASGNTIYF.

Only a few counts were recorded for this clonotype. The chain employs TRBV27 and TRBJ1-2, with D maybe TRBD1 (6 bases). The V and J ends lost 7 bases and 8 bases respectively, with 20 bases between them. From germline, CDR1 is MNHEY and CDR2 SMNVEV (reference sequence). The CDR3 extends over 14 amino acids. This CDR3 is CASTLLPTGRGYTF. The CDR3 DNA is TGTGCCAGCACCCTTCTTCCGACAGGTCGGGGCTACACCTTC.